What follows describes a single T cell receptor (beta chain). The entry originates in a study of CD8+ T cells in alopecia areata. Background on the study: Treated patients swallowed 5 to 10 mg of oral tofacitinib twice daily.

Lesional scalp tissue (obtained by punch biopsy) and peripheral blood were collected from alopecia areata patients. Extraction and reverse transcription of RNA yielded cDNA as the sequencing template. Sequencing used immunoSEQ multiplex PCR; TCRdb keeps in-frame clones, though not all of them. The sample holds approximately 140,000 clones, more than 45% seen once. The CDR3 is 11 residues long. The ends were cut back, 1 base at V and 9 bases at J, with 7 bases in the middle. CDR1 and CDR2 (germline): SGHDT, YYEEEE. The sequenced material came from CD4+ T cells sorted from blood. V is TRBV5-6 and J is TRBJ2-5; D gene unclear. The clonotype comes from a human donor with alopecia areata. The CDR3 loop reads CASSLMASQYF. The CDR3 DNA follows: TGTGCCAGCAGCTTGATGGCGTCCCAGTACTTC.